This T cell receptor beta chain was found in a study of CD8+ T cells in alopecia areata (dated by TCRdb to the late 2010s). Describing the broader study: High-throughput TCRbeta sequencing was used to examine T cell clonal expansion in alopecia areata in both the C3H/HeJ mouse model and human patients. Amplification of TCRbeta CDR3 regions was done by immunoSEQ multiplex PCR using 35 Vbeta forward primers and 13 Jbeta reverse primers. Scalp tissue and sorted CD4+ and CD8+ peripheral blood T cells from patchy and totalis/universalis alopecia areata patients and from healthy controls were covered by human TCRbeta sequencing. RNA came from the PAXgene miRNA kit for fixed scalp, the miRNeasy kit for PBMCs, and the RNeasy kit for mouse skin. Clonality in the scalp was compared among normal scalp (n=4), patchy alopecia areata scalp (n=8), and alopecia totalis/universalis scalp (n=8). Broader findings and caveats from the paper: TCR sequences shared between patients were less clear than in mice, possibly partly because of HLA diversity in the patient population. Resident alphabeta T cells in normal human skin are also sequenced, complicating scalp TCR repertoire analysis, unlike mouse skin dominated by gammadelta T cells. Compared with normal scalp, lesional scalp had higher clonality and more expanded CD8+ clones, particularly in alopecia totalis/universalis, a pattern that suggests antigenic drive.

The library relied on the immunoSEQ multiplex PCR assay. For TCR sequencing, RNA was extracted from every sample and reverse transcribed into cDNA to serve as template. First-strand cDNA was synthesized with SuperScript III using a 2:1 mix of oligo-dT and random hexamers. Amplification bias was assessed with a synthetic immune receptor repertoire, and residual bias was removed computationally. In the source study's methods: Raw reads were preprocessed to remove errors, and CDR3 was defined according to IMGT conventions as the region from the conserved cysteine to phenylalanine. To get clonality, Shannon entropy was normalized by log2 of the number of productive unique TCRs and the result was subtracted from 1. CD4 or CD8 identity of scalp clones was inferred by cross-referencing scalp TCRbeta sequences with sorted blood CD4 and CD8 repertoires. The table was pulled from immuneACCESS by TCRdb, which kept in-frame rearrangements only. Such tables lose some clones; where checked, under half of the loss comes from unresolved V genes, and the rest has no known cause. That table gives V, J and clone size, and the DNA gave D and trimming. The sample table records roughly 150,000 clones; 50% to 65% of these occur just once. The ten largest clones take up approximately 4.8% of the sample.

Measured from the cysteine to the phenylalanine, the CDR3 is 12 residues long. The read is trimmed to its CDR3 DNA, 36 bases read in frame from base 1. The germline V gene (reference sequence) gives CDR1 as SGHNT and CDR2 as YYREEE. Unmatched junction bases come to 12, with V trimmed by 6 bases and J by 14 bases. This clone showed up just a few times. Its binding antigen is unknown. Nothing much larger sits one base from this clone, and base qualities are not available. After PBMCs were isolated by density centrifugation and stained for CD3, CD4 and CD8, a FACSAria was used to sort CD4+ and CD8+ T cells. Unaffected controls provided scalp biopsies and blood samples.

The chain links TRBV5-4 with TRBJ2-5; 8 middle bases align to TRBD2. This TCR was sampled from a human donor in good health. The specimen was CD4+ T cells sorted from blood. Here is the DNA: TGTGCCAGCACTTTAGGGGGAGCGGGAGACTACTTC. Its translation is CASTLGGAGDYF. The variable domain in full, with residues beyond the CDR3 obtained from the reference TRBV5-4 and TRBJ2-5 genes, is ETGVTQSPTHLIKTRGQQVTLRCSSQSGHNTVSWYQQALGQGPQFIFQYYREEENGRGNFPPRFSGLQFPNYSSELNVNALELDDSALYLCASTLGGAGDYFGPGTRLLVL.